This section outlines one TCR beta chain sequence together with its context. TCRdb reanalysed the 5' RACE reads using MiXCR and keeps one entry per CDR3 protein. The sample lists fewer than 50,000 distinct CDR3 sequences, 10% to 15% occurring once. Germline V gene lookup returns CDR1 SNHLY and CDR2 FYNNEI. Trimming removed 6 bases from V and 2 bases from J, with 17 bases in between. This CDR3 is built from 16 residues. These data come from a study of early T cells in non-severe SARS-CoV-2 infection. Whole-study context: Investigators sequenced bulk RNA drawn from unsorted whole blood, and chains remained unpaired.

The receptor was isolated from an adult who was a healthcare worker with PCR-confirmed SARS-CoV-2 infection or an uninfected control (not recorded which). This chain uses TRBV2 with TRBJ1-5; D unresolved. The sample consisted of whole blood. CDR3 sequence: CASRTLLGDGNQPQHF. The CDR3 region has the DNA TGTGCCAGCAGGACTCTCCTCGGGGATGGCAATCAGCCCCAGCATTTT.